This T cell receptor beta chain emerged from a study of response to subunit inactivated influenza vaccine. After removal of 6 bases from V and 2 bases from J, the junction contained 8 bases not matched to a gene. CDR3 size: 16 residues. CDR1 is SGHRS and CDR2 is YFSETQ in the germline V gene. This clonotype showed up many times. TCRdb reprocessed the RT-PCR reads via MiXCR and lists one record per CDR3 protein. This sample yields about 540,000 distinct CDR3 sequences, of which 14% are seen a single time; 11% belongs to the top ten. Sequenced material: PBMCs from blood, taken roughly 12 days after vaccination. This sequence joins TRBV5-1 and TRBJ2-6; 7 positions match TRBD1. This TCR derives from a man between 50 and 59 years old who received an inactivated influenza vaccine. The CDR3 sequence is CASTDRVVPGANVLTF. The CDR3 DNA reads as TGCGCCAGCACCGACAGGGTGGTCCCTGGGGCCAACGTCCTGACTTTC. Supplemented by reference TRBV5-1 and TRBJ2-6, the full variable domain reads KAGVTQTPRYLIKTRGQQVTLSCSPISGHRSVSWYQQTPGQGLQFLFEYFSETQRNKGNFPGRFSGRQFSNSRSEMNVSTLELGDSALYLCASTDRVVPGANVLTFGAGSRLTVL.